This TCR beta chain was recorded in a study of cytomegalovirus exposure and HLA in healthy donors. This clone was counted once. As yet, its antigen is unknown. The study, taken as a whole, reports: Most TCR beta V segments were productive about 87% or about 30% of the time in an earlier analysis.

The CDR3 runs to 12 residues. The V gene end was trimmed by 10 bases and the J gene end by 8 bases; junction bases not matched to a gene: 6. Germline values: CDR1 SNHLY, CDR2 FYNNEI. PCR used 60 Vbeta primers and 13 Jbeta primers. TCRdb's copy holds only in-frame clones and misses some; the assay was immunoSEQ multiplex PCR. There are tens of thousands of clones in the sample; less than 80% occur only once, and about 8.2% lies in the top ten. The source material was PBMCs. The clonotype originates from a man between 60 and 75 years old in good health and CMV-seropositive. The rearrangement uses TRBV2 and TRBJ1-4; 8 positions match TRBD1. As DNA, the CDR3 is TGTGCCATCCAGGGGGCAGTAGAAAAACTGTTTTTT. Its translation is CAIQGAVEKLFF.